This record covers a single TCR beta chain. Its antigen is not identified. Trimming removed 10 bases from V and 7 bases from J, with 14 bases in between. The CDR3 covers 13 residues. Germline V gene sequence: CDR1 MRHNA, CDR2 SNTAGT. The entry originates in a study of shared clonotypes between healthy human individuals. Study-wide findings and caveats: All-four-donor shared clonotypes had higher generation probabilities than non-shared clonotypes did.

It was 150 to 250 ng DNA, some 30,000 T cell genomes, that sorted-subset replicate PCRs used. The data were produced by immunoSEQ multiplex PCR, yet TCRdb's version contains in-frame clones alone and is incomplete. The table lists 2 million to 2.5 million clones, approximately 95% of them singletons. The sequencing input was naive CD4+ T cells sorted from blood. Regarding subset: CD45RA+ positively selected. The receptor comes from a man aged 18 to 29 in good health. This sequence joins TRBV6-4 and TRBJ1-6; no clear D gene. The CDR3 coding sequence is TGTGCCATCGGTGAGAATTTCAATTCACCCCTCCACTTT. Translated: CAIGENFNSPLHF.